Sequencing of this TCR beta chain was carried out in a study of blood T cells in healthy people across ages. There are many counts of this clonotype. The antigen remains unidentified. Notes on the study in general: Donor CMV status was unknown, possibly confounding expanded clonotype changes. The authors considered diversity estimates from one million T cells to be underestimates.

Primers used in a second PCR of about 7 to 12 cycles were a sample-barcoded 5' primer and a J-beta primer mix. With 12 random nucleotides, a template-switch adaptor tagged each individual cDNA molecule. A single record per CDR3 protein comes from TCRdb applying MiXCR to the 5' RACE reads. The sample includes around 710,000 distinct CDR3 sequences, around 46% of them seen just once. Each sample provided at least 5 micrograms of extracted total RNA. There are 13 residues in the CDR3. V lost 6 bases and J 7 bases, leaving 16 bases between the germline ends. The germline V gene has CDR1 SQVTM and CDR2 ANQGSEA.

The material sequenced was blood. The chain uses TRBV29-1 and TRBJ2-1; D is possibly TRBD2 (6 bases). This TCR was recovered from a woman aged 60 to 75 in good health. Here the CDR3 DNA reads TGCAGCGTCTTTTTCGAGCGGGCGAATGAGCAGTTCTTC. It translates to CSVFFERANEQFF.